This TCR beta chain was profiled in a study of human T cells and chemical hapten exposure. Study context: Patients, predominantly female, presented with alopecia areata, totalis or universalis.

Time point specified: patch test 1, 2 weeks after DPC sensitization. Treatment here: therapeutic diphenylcyclopropenone sensitization with weekly scalp DPC. This clonotype was picked up many times. Library preparation tagged each individual cDNA molecule with a unique molecular identifier. From the RACE reads, TCRdb called clonotypes with MiXCR, one entry per CDR3 protein. The sample consists of some 380,000 distinct CDR3 sequences, roughly 4.8% of them appearing once. CDR3 length: 16 residues. The junction had 12 bases not matched to a gene; V was cut back by 7 bases and J by 6 bases. CDR1 and CDR2 from the germline V gene are MDHEN and SYDVKM.

Sequenced here: whole blood, sampled in connection with sensitization to the hapten diphenylcyclopropenone (DPC). The TCR originated in a woman between 50 and 59 years old with alopecia areata. Some clones in this sample may be carry-over from other donors' samples. This chain joins TRBV28 and TRBJ2-7, with 13 bases aligning to TRBD2. CDR3 protein: CASIPSRGTSGAEQYF. CDR3 bases: TGTGCCAGCATCCCCTCGAGAGGGACTAGCGGGGCCGAGCAGTACTTC.